This record covers a single TCR beta chain. Its cognate antigen is unknown. This CDR3 has 15 amino acids. Trimming cost V 1 base and J 4 bases; bases outside gene matches: 4. CDR1 is SEHNR, CDR2 FQNEAQ, per germline (reference sequence). The data were obtained in a study of CD8 T cells in Susac syndrome. Study outcomes and limitations: Regarding the TCR sequencing and HLA analysis, the study admitted that a relatively small number of individuals were involved.

TCR beta sequencing covered blood CD8+ and CD4+ T cells. It was with random hexamers that about 0.45 to 1 ug RNA was reverse transcribed. Amplification of TCR beta CDR3 was carried out by immunoSEQ multiplex PCR, which covered 54 Vbeta and 13 Jbeta segments. TCRdb used MiXCR to reprocess the immunoSEQ multiplex PCR reads, holding one entry per CDR3 protein. Here the sample spans about 300,000 distinct CDR3 sequences, roughly 85% being singletons. The rearrangement uses TRBV7-9 and TRBJ2-4, with TRBD2 matching 7 bases. The sample was CD8+ T cells from PBMCs. This TCR came from a human donor with multiple sclerosis. The CDR3 DNA is TGTGCCAGCAGCTTAGTGGGTAGCGGGAAAAACATTCAGTACTTC. Protein sequence: CASSLVGSGKNIQYF.